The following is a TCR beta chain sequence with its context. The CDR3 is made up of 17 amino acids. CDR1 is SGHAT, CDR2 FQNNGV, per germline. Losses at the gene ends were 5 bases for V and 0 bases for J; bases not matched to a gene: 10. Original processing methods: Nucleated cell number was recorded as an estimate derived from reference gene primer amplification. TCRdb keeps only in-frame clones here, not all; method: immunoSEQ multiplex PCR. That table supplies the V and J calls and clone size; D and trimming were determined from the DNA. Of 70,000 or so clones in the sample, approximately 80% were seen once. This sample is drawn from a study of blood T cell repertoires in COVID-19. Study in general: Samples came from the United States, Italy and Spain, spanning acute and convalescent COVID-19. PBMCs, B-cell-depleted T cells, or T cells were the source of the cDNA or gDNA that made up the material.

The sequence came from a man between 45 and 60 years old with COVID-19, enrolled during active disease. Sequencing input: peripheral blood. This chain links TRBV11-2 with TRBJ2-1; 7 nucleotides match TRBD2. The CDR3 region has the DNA TGTGCCAGCAGCGCCCGGGGGGATAAGAGCTCCTACAATGAGCAGTTCTTC. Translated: CASSARGDKSSYNEQFF.